The table lists the clone carrying this T cell receptor beta chain with many counts. Its matching antigen is unknown. In every sequencing run, more than 170 million TCR-beta sequences were generated from 15-18 subjects. TCRdb fed the 5' RACE reads into MiXCR, producing one record per CDR3 protein. Seen here are about 39,000 distinct CDR3 sequences, around 7.2% observed once, and the top ten hold about 6%. This specimen comes from a study of neurological immune-mediated disorders. Overall study findings and caveats: The expanded clones of different subjects shared no CDR3 amino acid sequences (suggesting private repertoires in all groups). Multiple sclerosis was found to have the least TCR clonal expansion, below healthy controls, and HTLV-1-associated myelopathy the most.

The V and J ends lost 10 bases and 4 bases, in that order; junction bases with no gene match: 6. The CDR3 loop spans 12 amino acids. The germline V gene encodes CDR1 SNHLY and CDR2 FYNNEI. The receptor was isolated from a middle-aged man in good health. The chain employs TRBV2 and TRBJ2-7, with 8 bases matching TRBD1. Sequenced input: CD4+ T cells from blood. The CDR3 loop is CATGQGRYEQYF. In DNA, the CDR3 is TGTGCCACCGGACAGGGAAGGTACGAGCAGTACTTC.